The T cell receptor delta chain described here comes from a study of gamma-delta T cells after stem cell transplantation. V shed 0 bases and J 2 bases; nucleotides not matched to a gene: 26. The CDR3 runs to 21 residues. Germline V gives CDR1 TVYSNPD, CDR2 GDNSRS (reference sequence). TCRdb re-processed the RT-PCR reads using CATT. The sample has some 1,300 delta-chain clones, around 10% seen once. This clone is medium-sized (0.01 to 0.1%) by share. This TCR derives from a human donor. It is not recorded whose cells these are; they may come from a transplant donor. This rearrangement joins TRDV3 to TRDJ1; 8 nucleotides line up with TRDD3. Input material: gamma-delta T cells. CDR3 sequence: CAFSQLGRFWGYPLWTDKLIF. In DNA, the CDR3 is TGTGCCTTTAGTCAGCTGGGACGATTTTGGGGATACCCTTTGTGGACCGATAAACTCATCTTT.